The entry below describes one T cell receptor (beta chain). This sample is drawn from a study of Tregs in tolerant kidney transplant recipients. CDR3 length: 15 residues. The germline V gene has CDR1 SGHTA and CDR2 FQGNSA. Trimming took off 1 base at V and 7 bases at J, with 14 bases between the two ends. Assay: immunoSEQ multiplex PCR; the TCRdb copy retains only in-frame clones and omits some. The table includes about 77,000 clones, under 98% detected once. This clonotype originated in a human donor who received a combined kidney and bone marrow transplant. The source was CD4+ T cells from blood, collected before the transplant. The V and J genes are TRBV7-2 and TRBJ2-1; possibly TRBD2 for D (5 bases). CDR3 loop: CASSLGNRPGNEQFF. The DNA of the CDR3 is TGTGCCAGCAGCTTAGGGAACCGTCCGGGGAATGAGCAGTTCTTC.